This T cell receptor (beta chain) is from a study of regulatory T cells in long-lasting Graves disease. This clonotype occurred many times. The antigen is unknown. Study results and limitations: Under persistent disease, TRBV28, TRBJ1-2 and TRBJ2-5 were used preferentially.

Time point of the sample: newly diagnosed GD, antithyroid drugs for less than 3 months. Extracted PBMC RNA gave rise to the TCR library. Under American Thyroid Association guidelines, Graves' disease was diagnosed. An approximately 10-milliliter sample of peripheral blood was drawn into EDTA tubes. With iRepertoire HTBI primers and Arm-PCR of CDR3 regions, TCR beta libraries were built. TCRdb recomputed calls from the multiplex PCR reads with MiXCR, one row per CDR3 protein. The table shows about 200,000 distinct CDR3 sequences, with around 20% occurring only once. Germline CDR1 is SNHLY and CDR2 is FYNNEI. This CDR3 spans 14 amino acids. V shed 3 bases and J 5 bases; nucleotides not matched to a gene: 6.

The sequences come from peripheral blood mononuclear cells (PBMCs), collected at new diagnosis, from a patient treated with antithyroid drugs. V usage is TRBV2 and J usage is TRBJ2-5; 7 bases match TRBD1. The clonotype was recovered from a female donor with Graves disease. The CDR3 spells CASSEGQSRETQYF. The CDR3 DNA reads as TGTGCCAGCAGTGAGGGACAGAGTCGGGAGACCCAGTACTTC.